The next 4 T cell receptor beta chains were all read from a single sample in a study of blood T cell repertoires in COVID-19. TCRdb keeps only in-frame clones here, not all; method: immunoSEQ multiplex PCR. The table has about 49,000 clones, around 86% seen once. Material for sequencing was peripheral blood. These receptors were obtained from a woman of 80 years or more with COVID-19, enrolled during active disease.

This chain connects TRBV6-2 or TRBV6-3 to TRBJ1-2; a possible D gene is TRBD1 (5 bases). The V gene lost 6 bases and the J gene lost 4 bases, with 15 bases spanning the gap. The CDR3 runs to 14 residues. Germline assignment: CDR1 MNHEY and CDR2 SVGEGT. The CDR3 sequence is CASSPRGSTYGYTF. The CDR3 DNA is TGTGCCAGCAGCCCACGGGGGTCCACCTATGGCTACACCTTC.

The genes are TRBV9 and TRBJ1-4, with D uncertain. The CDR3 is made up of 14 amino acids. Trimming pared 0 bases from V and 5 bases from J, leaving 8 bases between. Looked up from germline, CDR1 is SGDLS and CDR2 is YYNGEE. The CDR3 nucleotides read TGTGCCAGCAGCGTAGGAGTGAACAATGAAAAACTGTTTTTT. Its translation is CASSVGVNNEKLFF.

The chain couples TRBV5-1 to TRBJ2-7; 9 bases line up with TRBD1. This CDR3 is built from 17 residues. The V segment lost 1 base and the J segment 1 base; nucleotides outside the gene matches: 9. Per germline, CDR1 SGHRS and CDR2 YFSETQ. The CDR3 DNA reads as TGCGCCAGCAGCTTGACCCTCCCGGGACAGGGATCCTACGAGCAGTACTTC. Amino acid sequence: CASSLTLPGQGSYEQYF.

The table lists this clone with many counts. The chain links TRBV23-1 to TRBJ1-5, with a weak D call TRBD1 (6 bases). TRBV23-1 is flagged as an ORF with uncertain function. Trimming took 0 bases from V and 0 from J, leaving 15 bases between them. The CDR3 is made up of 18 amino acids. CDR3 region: CASSQSEQGTYSNQPQHF. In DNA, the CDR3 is TGCGCCAGCAGTCAATCGGAACAGGGAACTTATAGCAATCAGCCCCAGCATTTT.